What follows are 10 T cell receptor beta chains derived from one specimen sequenced in a study of tissue T cells after allogeneic stem cell transplantation. Clones were sequenced by immunoSEQ multiplex PCR, and TCRdb holds only the in-frame ones, with some missing. Among approximately 22,000 clones listed, roughly 72% were seen once. The source material was spleen. These receptors were obtained from a female BALB/c mouse in good health. The mouse line has the MHC haplotype H2-d.

Comment on this clone: Gene names are mouse gene names. CDR3 region: CASRTTASGDTQYF. The sequenced part of the CDR3 DNA is TGTGCCAGCAGAACTACAGCCTCAGGAGACACCCAGTAC. The chain uses TRBV19 and TRBJ2-5, with D unclear. The read is 1 residue too short to cover the CDR3 end, so that end is filled in from the germline J gene. V was clipped by 5 bases and J by 5 bases, with 15 bases between them. The CDR3 has 14 residues. CDR1 and CDR2 (germline): FNHDT, SITEND (reference sequence).

This clone was seen just once. Mouse gene names and germline throughout. The CDR3 extends 1 residue past the end of the read, so its final part is completed from the germline J gene. The chain joins TRBV4 to TRBJ1-3, with 7 bases aligning to TRBD1. The CDR3 extends over 14 amino acids. Trimming cost V 4 bases and J 3 bases; bases outside gene matches: 3. Germline CDR1 and CDR2: LGHDT and YNNKQL (reference sequence). CDR3 DNA, as far as it was read: TGTGCCAGCAGCTTACAGGGGCTTGGAAATACGCTCTAT. Protein product: CASSLQGLGNTLY. The full CDR3 sequence reads CASSLQGLGNTLYF.

In regard to this clone: The gene names given are mouse names. The read terminates 1 residue ahead of where the CDR3 ends, so the germline J gene completes it. The rearrangement uses TRBV2 and TRBJ1-1, with TRBD1 as a possible D gene (5 bases). This CDR3 has 15 residues. CDR1 is LGHNA and CDR2 is YSYQKL in the germline V gene. Trimming took off 0 bases at V and 1 base at J, with 9 bases between the two ends. CDR3 sequence: CASSQDSGQNTEVFF. The sequenced part of the CDR3 DNA is TGTGCCAGCAGCCAAGATTCCGGACAAAACACAGAAGTCTTC.

Concerning this clone itself: Gene names are mouse gene names. From the germline J gene comes the end of the CDR3, since the read stops 1 residue before it. The chain recombines TRBV13-3 with TRBJ2-7, with a tentative D call TRBD1 (6 bases). V lost 0 bases, J lost 0 bases, and 7 bases lay in between. The CDR3 covers 14 residues. The germline V gene has CDR1 NNHDY and CDR2 SYVADS. The CDR3 bases that were read are TGTGCCAGCAGTGATGCCAGGGGCTCCTATGAACAGTAC. Encoded protein: CASSDARGSYEQY. From start to end, the CDR3 is CASSDARGSYEQYF.

This clone was observed a handful of times. Mouse names are used for the genes. The read finishes 1 residue shy of the CDR3 end, and the germline J gene is used to complete it. The chain links TRBV14 to TRBJ2-7; possibly TRBD1 for D (5 bases). CDR3 size: 13 residues. Deletions cut 5 bases from V and 0 bases from J, with 9 bases between. Per the germline V gene, CDR1 is SGHDT and CDR2 is FRDEAV. The DNA read from the CDR3 is TGTGCCAGCAGATCGACAGCCTCCTATGAACAGTAC. Translating it yields CASRSTASYEQY. The whole CDR3 region reads CASRSTASYEQYF.

This clone occurred a few times. Genes here carry mouse names. The read finishes 1 residue shy of the CDR3 end, and the germline J gene is used to complete it. The rearrangement uses TRBV13-3 and TRBJ1-3; TRBD1 matches at 9 bases. Unmatched junction bases numbered 6, after V lost 2 bases and J lost 3 bases. CDR1 and CDR2 (germline): NNHDY, SYVADS. The CDR3 spans 16 residues. The covered CDR3 bases are TGTGCCAGCAGTGAAGGGACAGGGTGGGGTGGAAATACGCTCTAT. Its translation is CASSEGTGWGGNTLY. The complete CDR3 protein is CASSEGTGWGGNTLYF.

As for this clone: Mouse gene names apply. Coverage ceases 1 residue before the CDR3 finishes, and the germline J gene fills in the end. Other nucleotide sequences from this sample produce the same CDR3. This chain joins TRBV13-3 and TRBJ2-4; D remains unclear. The CDR3 covers 12 residues. In germline, CDR1 is NNHDY, CDR2 SYVADS. Trimming removed 5 bases from V and 0 bases from J, with 4 bases in between. CDR3 protein: CASRGSQNTLYF. CDR3 DNA, as far as it was read: TGTGCCAGCAGGGGAAGTCAAAACACCTTGTAC.

Regarding this clone: Any gene name here is a mouse gene name. With the read ending 1 residue before the CDR3 end, the germline J gene is used to fill in that end. The chain couples TRBV31 to TRBJ1-5; maybe TRBD1 (6 bases). Per the germline V gene, CDR1 is GKSSPN and CDR2 is SITVG. V gave up 0 bases and J gave up 3 bases, with 9 bases separating them. CDR3 length: 14 residues. The CDR3 region is CAWSLGGSNQAPLF. Incomplete CDR3 DNA: TGTGCCTGGAGTCTAGGGGGTAGCAACCAGGCTCCGCTT.

In regard to this clone: These gene names are mouse names. The sequence runs out 1 residue before the end of the CDR3; the remainder is reconstructed from the germline J gene. V usage is TRBV13-2 and J usage is TRBJ2-4, with 8 bases aligning to TRBD2. This CDR3 has 11 residues. CDR1 NNHNN and CDR2 SYGAGS come from the germline V gene (reference sequence). Trimming at V came to 9 bases and at J to 6 bases, leaving 3 bases not matched to a gene. The sequenced CDR3 bases are TGTGCCACCGGGGGGGCTAACACCTTGTAC. Amino acids: CATGGANTLY. The entire CDR3 protein reads CATGGANTLYF.

This clone has just a few counts. Gene names and germline match the mouse. CDR3 DNA (partial): TGTGCCAGCAGAGGGACAGGGGTGGAACAGTAC. Translated: CASRGTGVEQY. The CDR3 as a whole reads CASRGTGVEQYF. V is TRBV4 and J is TRBJ2-7, with TRBD1 matching over 10 bases. The read ends 1 residue before the CDR3 terminus; that terminus is restored from the germline J gene. Per germline, CDR1 LGHDT and CDR2 YNNKQL (reference sequence). The CDR3 spans 12 residues. Trimming took 6 bases from V and 7 from J; bases not matched to a gene: 3.